This is a list of T cell receptor beta chains from one sample in a study of cytomegalovirus exposure and HLA in healthy donors. The repertoire was sequenced with immunoSEQ multiplex PCR; TCRdb's copy has only in-frame clones and lacks some. The sample consists of around 190,000 clones, around 81% of them appearing once. The sequenced material came from PBMCs. Receptor source: a man younger than 35 in good health and CMV-seronegative. Each CDR3 is given with its conserved first and last residue. The D gene is left open where the match is weak. Not every row has a clone size; where given, it reads once, few, many or a size class.

CDR3 protein: CASSPHAGSDTQYF; CDR3 DNA: TGTGCCAGCAGCCCCCACGCCGGGTCAGATACGCAGTATTTT; V gene: TRBV11-3; clone size: -; J gene: TRBJ2-3; D gene: -
CDR3 protein: CASSQDLSTGFRYF; CDR3 DNA: TGCGCCAGCAGCCAAGATCTATCGACAGGGTTTCGGTACTTC; V gene: TRBV4-3; clone size: -; J gene: TRBJ2-4; D gene: TRBD1
CDR3 protein: CASSVSGGGISYNEQFF; CDR3 DNA: TGTGCCAGCAGCGTGAGCGGCGGGGGGATCTCCTACAATGAGCAGTTCTTC; V gene: TRBV9; clone size: -; J gene: TRBJ2-1; D gene: TRBD2
CDR3 protein: CASSLDGQGSAETQYF; CDR3 DNA: TGTGCCAGCAGCTTGGATGGACAGGGTAGCGCAGAGACCCAGTACTTC; V gene: TRBV5-4; clone size: -; J gene: TRBJ2-5; D gene: TRBD1
CDR3 protein: CASSPYRRAWGQGTEAFF; CDR3 DNA: TGTGCCAGCAGCCCCTACAGAAGGGCATGGGGGCAGGGCACTGAAGCTTTCTTT; V gene: TRBV14; clone size: -; J gene: TRBJ1-1; D gene: -
CDR3 protein: CASSYGGVGDYGYTF; CDR3 DNA: TGTGCCAGCAGTTACGGAGGCGTAGGCGACTATGGCTACACCTTC; V gene: TRBV6-5; clone size: -; J gene: TRBJ1-2; D gene: -
CDR3 protein: CASSADRGKQPQHF; CDR3 DNA: TGTGCCAGCAGCGCCGACAGGGGCAAACAGCCCCAGCATTTT; V gene: TRBV11-2; clone size: -; J gene: TRBJ1-5; D gene: TRBD1
CDR3 protein: CASSLEASGNEQYF; CDR3 DNA: TGTGCCAGCAGCTTAGAAGCTAGCGGGAACGAGCAGTACTTC; V gene: TRBV7-2; clone size: few; J gene: TRBJ2-7; D gene: TRBD2
CDR3 protein: CASRMGHNYEQYF; CDR3 DNA: TGCGCCAGCAGAATGGGACACAACTACGAGCAGTACTTC; V gene: TRBV5-1; clone size: -; J gene: TRBJ2-7; D gene: -
CDR3 protein: CASQSGGSNQPQHF; CDR3 DNA: TGTGCCAGCCAATCTGGGGGGAGCAATCAGCCCCAGCATTTT; V gene: TRBV19; clone size: -; J gene: TRBJ1-5; D gene: -
CDR3 protein: CASAENEGSETQYF; CDR3 DNA: TGTGCCAGCGCGGAAAACGAGGGCTCGGAGACCCAGTACTTC; V gene: TRBV2; clone size: -; J gene: TRBJ2-5; D gene: -
CDR3 protein: CASSPQGALREQYF; CDR3 DNA: TGTGCCAGTAGCCCACAGGGGGCGCTTCGGGAGCAGTACTTC; V gene: TRBV19; clone size: -; J gene: TRBJ2-7; D gene: TRBD1
CDR3 protein: CASSRLPQETQYF; CDR3 DNA: TGTGCCAGCAGCCGGTTGCCCCAAGAGACCCAGTACTTC; V gene: TRBV11-2; clone size: -; J gene: TRBJ2-5; D gene: -
CDR3 protein: CASSLGQQGSGNTIYF; CDR3 DNA: TGTGCCAGCAGCTTAGGCCAGCAGGGCTCTGGAAACACCATATATTTT; V gene: TRBV5-4; clone size: -; J gene: TRBJ1-3; D gene: -
CDR3 protein: CASCEIFRGCEQYF; CDR3 DNA: TGTGCCAGCTGCGAAATTTTCAGGGGTTGCGAGCAGTACTTC; V gene: TRBV5-6; clone size: few; J gene: TRBJ2-7; D gene: -
CDR3 protein: CASSVGISHETSGRQETQYF; CDR3 DNA: TGTGCCAGCAGCGTAGGCATCTCTCACGAAACTAGCGGACGGCAAGAGACCCAGTACTTC; V gene: TRBV9; clone size: -; J gene: TRBJ2-5; D gene: TRBD2
CDR3 protein: CASSLGGTGGGEQYF; CDR3 DNA: TGCGCCAGCAGCTTGGGAGGGACAGGGGGTGGCGAGCAGTACTTC; V gene: TRBV5-1; clone size: -; J gene: TRBJ2-7; D gene: TRBD1
CDR3 protein: CASSSIDSGRVNEQYF; CDR3 DNA: TGTGCCAGCAGCAGTATTGATAGCGGGAGGGTTAACGAGCAGTACTTC; V gene: TRBV7-9; clone size: few; J gene: TRBJ2-7; D gene: TRBD2
CDR3 protein: CASSPWTSGLTDTQYF; CDR3 DNA: TGTGCCAGCAGCCCGTGGACTAGCGGCCTCACAGATACGCAGTATTTT; V gene: TRBV7-8; clone size: -; J gene: TRBJ2-3; D gene: TRBD2
CDR3 protein: CASVLTGTGGAISEKLFF; CDR3 DNA: TGTGCTAGTGTACTGACCGGGACAGGGGGCGCGATCTCTGAAAAACTGTTTTTT; V gene: TRBV12-5; clone size: -; J gene: TRBJ1-4; D gene: TRBD1
CDR3 protein: CASSERADAGDEQFF; CDR3 DNA: TGTGCCAGCAGCGAGAGGGCGGACGCGGGGGATGAGCAGTTCTTC; V gene: TRBV9; clone size: -; J gene: TRBJ2-1; D gene: TRBD2
CDR3 protein: CASRSVYEQYF; CDR3 DNA: TGTGCCAGCAGGTCAGTGTACGAGCAGTACTTC; V gene: TRBV27; clone size: -; J gene: TRBJ2-7; D gene: -
CDR3 protein: CASSLRLVAGSGADTQYF; CDR3 DNA: TGTGCCAGTAGTCTTCGATTAGTAGCGGGGTCCGGGGCAGATACGCAGTATTTT; V gene: TRBV19; clone size: -; J gene: TRBJ2-3; D gene: TRBD2
CDR3 protein: CAAGVSAFYEQYF; CDR3 DNA: TGTGCTGCGGGAGTCAGCGCCTTCTACGAGCAGTACTTC; V gene: TRBV27; clone size: -; J gene: TRBJ2-7; D gene: TRBD2
CDR3 protein: CASSFSGGAGSTDTQYF; CDR3 DNA: TGTGCCAGCAGCTTTAGCGGGGGGGCCGGGAGCACAGATACGCAGTATTTT; V gene: TRBV7-9; clone size: -; J gene: TRBJ2-3; D gene: TRBD2
CDR3 protein: CASSPLADRETQYF; CDR3 DNA: TGTGCCAGCAGTCCACTAGCGGACAGAGAGACCCAGTACTTC; V gene: TRBV6-6; clone size: -; J gene: TRBJ2-5; D gene: TRBD2